These 27 T cell receptor beta chains originate from one sample sequenced in a study of T-cell memory formation after mild COVID-19. Via MiXCR, TCRdb re-called the 5' RACE reads, giving one row per CDR3 protein. The sample includes under 450,000 distinct CDR3 sequences, 20% of them seen just once. Sequenced material: PBMCs or a T cell subset sorted from them (not recorded which). These receptors originate from a man aged 18 to 29 who had mild COVID-19 (a few samples of this study predate the infection). Cell type and time point are not known.

The chain couples TRBV5-1 to TRBJ2-1; the match to TRBD2 covers 8 bases. V dropped 6 bases and J dropped 4; count of bases not matched to a gene: 9. Germline CDR1 SGHRS, CDR2 YFSETQ. There are 15 residues in the CDR3. The CDR3 nucleotides are TGCGCCAGCATCTCCGGGGGGGACCCTTACAATGAGCAGTTCTTC. Amino acid sequence: CASISGGDPYNEQFF.

This clonotype was recorded a few times. The genes are TRBV13 and TRBJ2-7, with D perhaps assigned TRBD1 or TRBD2 (5 bases each). Trimming removed 3 bases at V and 2 bases at J, with 11 bases between. The CDR3 extends over 14 amino acids. Germline CDR1 and CDR2: PRHDT and FYEKMQ (reference sequence). CDR3 sequence reads: CASSLPGPTYEQYF. For the CDR3, the DNA is TGTGCCAGCAGCTTGCCGGGACCTACCTACGAGCAGTACTTC.

This clonotype was seen only a few times. The CDR3 sequence: CASSFAGDTNTEAFF. CDR3 coding DNA: TGCGCCAGCAGCTTCGCAGGGGACACGAACACTGAAGCTTTCTTT. The V gene is TRBV5-1, the J gene TRBJ1-1, with a possible D match to TRBD1 (6 bases). Trimming cost V 2 bases and J 1 base, with 12 bases left between them. CDR3 size: 15 residues. Germline V gene data show CDR1 as SGHRS and CDR2 as YFSETQ.

This clonotype was detected ten times or more. The V gene is TRBV5-6, the J gene TRBJ2-1; tentative D call: TRBD2 (7 bases). V lost 1 base to trimming and J lost 4 bases, with 15 bases between them. There are 16 residues in the CDR3. Germline V gene lookup returns CDR1 SGHDT and CDR2 YYEEEE. The CDR3 DNA is TGTGCCAGCAGCTTGAGGGGGGGATCTACGTACAATGAGCAGTTCTTC. Translating it yields CASSLRGGSTYNEQFF. The complete variable domain, with remaining parts taken from reference TRBV5-6 and TRBJ2-1, reads DAGVTQSPTHLIKTRGQQVTLRCSPKSGHDTVSWYQQALGQGPQFIFQYYEEEERQRGNFPDRFSGHQFPNYSSELNVNALLLGDSALYLCASSLRGGSTYNEQFFGPGTRLTVL.

In its sample, this clonotype was seen a few times. This chain links TRBV2 with TRBJ1-6, with no clear D. V was shortened by 4 bases and J by 1 base, with 5 bases between the two germline ends. Germline CDR1 reads SNHLY; CDR2 reads FYNNEI. There are 14 residues in the CDR3. The CDR3 here is CASSVRSYNSPLHF. CDR3 sequence (DNA): TGTGCCAGCAGTGTACGTTCCTATAATTCACCCCTCCACTTT.

The chain recombines TRBV10-3 with TRBJ2-6; D is possibly TRBD1 (5 bases). Germline V gene data show CDR1 as ENHRY and CDR2 as SYGVKD. The CDR3 contains 17 residues. Trimming pared 3 bases from V and 0 bases from J, leaving 12 bases between. The CDR3 DNA sequence: TGTGCCATCAGTGACAGGGTGGGATACTCTGGGGCCAACGTCCTGACTTTC. It is translated as CAISDRVGYSGANVLTF.

This clonotype was observed a handful of times. V and J are TRBV4-2 and TRBJ2-3; 11 positions match TRBD2. CDR1 and CDR2 from the germline V gene are LGHNA and YNFKEQ. The CDR3 is 16 amino acids. J lost 3 bases, V lost 1 base, and 3 bases had no gene match. The CDR3 protein is CASSQVGLAVTDTQYF. CDR3 bases: TGTGCCAGCAGCCAAGTGGGACTAGCGGTAACAGATACGCAGTATTTT.

The chain employs TRBV30 and TRBJ1-5; D is undetermined. The germline CDR1 and CDR2 sequences are GTSNPN and SVGIG (reference sequence). Deletions cut 0 bases from V and 6 bases from J, with 9 bases between. CDR3 size: 13 residues. CDR3 region: CAWSVGGPQPQHF. DNA of the CDR3: TGTGCCTGGAGTGTAGGAGGGCCTCAGCCCCAGCATTTT.

The V gene is TRBV7-2, the J gene TRBJ2-1; the D is unclear. The germline V gene encodes CDR1 SGHTA and CDR2 FQGNSA. Deletions cut 0 bases from V and 5 bases from J, with 5 bases between. This CDR3 has 13 residues. The CDR3 DNA is TGTGCCAGCAGCTTAGCGGAGAACAATGAGCAGTTCTTC. It is translated as CASSLAENNEQFF.

The CDR3 nucleotides are TGCGCCAGCAGCTTGGCCCCGACTAGCGGGGTACAAAATACGCAGTATTTT. It encodes CASSLAPTSGVQNTQYF. V is TRBV5-1 and J is TRBJ2-3, with 11 nucleotides matching TRBD2. The germline V gene encodes CDR1 SGHRS and CDR2 YFSETQ. The CDR3 contains 17 residues. With 0 bases clipped from V and 7 bases from J, the junction kept 10 bases outside the gene matches.

The rearrangement links TRBV10-3 to TRBJ2-2; 9 bases line up with TRBD1. CDR1 ENHRY and CDR2 SYGVKD come from the germline V gene. Trimming took 2 bases from V and 3 from J; bases not matched to a gene: 22. This CDR3 has 22 amino acids. The CDR3 region is CAISEGRDRVSRPHRDTGELFF. The CDR3 bases are TGTGCCATCAGTGAGGGTAGGGACAGGGTATCGAGACCCCACAGGGACACCGGGGAGCTGTTTTTT.

The chain is built from TRBV5-1 and TRBJ2-6; 9 positions match TRBD1. Germline assignment: CDR1 SGHRS and CDR2 YFSETQ. The length of the CDR3 is 16 residues. V trimming: 4 bases; J trimming: 3 bases; junction bases outside the gene matches: 5. The CDR3 region has the DNA TGCGCCAGCAGCCTGGACAGGGGTGGTGGGGCCAACGTCCTGACTTTC. It specifies CASSLDRGGGANVLTF.

This clonotype was picked up many times. This chain connects TRBV6-5 to TRBJ2-6; D gene ambiguous. Trimming shortened V by 0 bases and J by 4 bases, and 4 bases separated the two germline ends. CDR1 and CDR2 (germline): MNHEY, SVGAGI. The CDR3 sequence is 14 residues long. The CDR3 DNA is TGTGCCAGCAGTTACTCCCAGGGGGCCAACGTCCTGACTTTC. It codes for CASSYSQGANVLTF.

The chain's CDR3 is CASSPNSAGGPLDTDTQYF. CDR3 bases: TGTGCCAGCTCACCTAACTCAGCGGGGGGGCCGTTAGACACAGATACGCAGTATTTT. This chain joins TRBV18 and TRBJ2-3, with TRBD2 matching 10 bases. The CDR3 runs 19 residues. Germline CDR1 reads KGHSH; CDR2 reads LQKENI. Trimming cost V 3 bases and J 2 bases; bases outside gene matches: 14.

A few counts support this clonotype. The chain links TRBV24-1 to TRBJ2-1; TRBD1 matches 8 bases. In germline, CDR1 is KGHDR, CDR2 SFDVKD. With V trimmed by 3 bases and J by 10 bases, 13 bases remained unmatched. CDR3 size: 16 residues. CDR3 residues: CATSDRGTGQVIEQFF. The CDR3 DNA sequence: TGTGCCACCAGTGATAGGGGAACGGGACAGGTAATCGAGCAGTTCTTC.

In this sample, this clonotype turned up a few times. The chain has TRBV20-1 and TRBJ2-7; 8 bases align to TRBD2. The CDR3 is made up of 17 amino acids. Germline V lookup: CDR1 DFQATT, CDR2 SNEGSKA (reference sequence). J gave up 0 bases and V 6 bases, and 16 bases lay outside the gene matches. DNA of the CDR3: TGCAGTGCCCACAGCCTGGCGGGGGGCTACCCCTCCTACGAGCAGTACTTC. Protein sequence: CSAHSLAGGYPSYEQYF.

The chain uses TRBV3-1 and TRBJ2-5; TRBD2 matches 7 bases. Trimming removed 0 bases from V and 5 bases from J; junction bases left unmatched: 12. Germline V lookup: CDR1 LGHDT, CDR2 YNNKEL (reference sequence). CDR3 length equals 17 residues. The CDR3 here is CASSQEWLAESRETQYF. CDR3 coding DNA: TGTGCCAGCAGCCAAGAATGGCTAGCGGAGAGTAGGGAGACCCAGTACTTC.

The table lists this clonotype with a few counts. This chain links TRBV29-1 with TRBJ1-2; the D gene is possibly TRBD1 (6 bases). Germline V gene lookup returns CDR1 SQVTM and CDR2 ANQGSEA. Trimming took off 2 bases at V and 7 bases at J, with 11 bases between the two ends. The CDR3 has 12 amino acids. CDR3 in amino acids: CSVESGGGGYTF. CDR3 bases: TGCAGCGTTGAAAGCGGGGGCGGTGGCTACACCTTC.

This clonotype was detected a few times. The chain joins TRBV20-1 to TRBJ2-5; D is possibly TRBD2 (5 bases). The CDR3 is 14 amino acids. CDR1 and CDR2 from the germline V gene are DFQATT and SNEGSKA (reference sequence). Trimming pared 6 bases from V and 0 bases from J, leaving 14 bases between. The CDR3 DNA is TGCAGTGCCTATAGCGAGGTCTACCAAGAGACCCAGTACTTC. The encoded protein is CSAYSEVYQETQYF.

This clonotype was found a few times. The chain couples TRBV4-1 to TRBJ1-4, with D possibly matching TRBD1 (6 bases). This CDR3 has 15 amino acids. In germline, CDR1 is MGHRA, CDR2 YSYEKL. The germline V and J ends were trimmed by 1 base and 8 bases, with 14 bases remaining between them. The CDR3 region is CASSQAGHTNEKLFF. CDR3 coding DNA: TGCGCCAGCAGCCAAGCGGGACATACGAACGAAAAACTGTTTTTT.

In this sample, this clonotype turned up many times. The J gene is TRBJ2-5, the V gene TRBV5-1; TRBD1 might be the D (5 bases). The CDR3 extends over 13 amino acids. The germline V gene encodes CDR1 SGHRS and CDR2 YFSETQ. V dropped 1 base and J dropped 4 bases, with 8 bases sitting between them. In DNA form, the CDR3 reads TGCGCCAGCAGCTTGTTAGGGGCAGAGACCCAGTACTTC. Its translation: CASSLLGAETQYF.

This clonotype was counted between two and nine times. The chain links TRBV7-8 to TRBJ2-3; 11 bases are shared with TRBD2. Unmatched junction bases numbered 6, after V lost 1 base and J lost 0 bases. The CDR3 runs to 18 residues. CDR1 is SGHVS, CDR2 FQNEAQ, per germline. CDR3 nucleotide sequence: TGTGCCAGCAGCTTAGGTAGCGGGGGGGGACTTAGCACAGATACGCAGTATTTT. It codes for CASSLGSGGGLSTDTQYF.

The chain carries TRBV29-1 and TRBJ2-7; D is undetermined. This CDR3 spans 14 amino acids. The germline gives CDR1 SQVTM, CDR2 ANQGSEA. V shed 2 bases and J shed 1 base, with 12 bases lying between them. The CDR3 here is CSVEPTVGSYEQYF. In DNA, the CDR3 is TGCAGCGTTGAACCCACAGTGGGATCCTACGAGCAGTACTTC.

Concerning this clonotype: A junction boundary mismatches the germline segment, possibly from a read error. The chain links TRBV5-6 to TRBJ2-3; 10 bases map to TRBD2. The CDR3 spans 15 residues. Germline assignment: CDR1 SGHDT and CDR2 YYEEEE. CDR3 protein: CASSFGLAGADTQYF. CDR3 coding DNA: TGTGCCAGTAGCTTTGGGCTAGCGGGGGCAGATACGCAGTATTTT.

V gene TRBV20-1 combines with J gene TRBJ2-7, with 8 nucleotides matching TRBD2. The CDR3 consists of 16 residues. Unmatched junction bases numbered 9, after V lost 2 bases and J lost 0 bases. Per germline, CDR1 DFQATT and CDR2 SNEGSKA (reference sequence). The CDR3 reads CSARPLAGLVSYEQYF. The CDR3 region has the DNA TGCAGTGCTAGACCCCTGGCGGGACTAGTCTCCTACGAGCAGTACTTC.

This clonotype rates as medium-sized. The chain employs TRBV24-1 and TRBJ2-2, with 8 bases aligning to TRBD2. CDR3 length: 15 residues. The germline V gene has CDR1 KGHDR and CDR2 SFDVKD. The V gene end was trimmed by 1 base and the J gene end by 3 bases; junction bases not matched to a gene: 0. Here the CDR3 DNA reads TGTGCCACCAGTGATTTAGCGGGGGACACCGGGGAGCTGTTTTTT. Its protein product is CATSDLAGDTGELFF.

This clonotype showed up many times. The chain carries TRBV6-6 and TRBJ1-5; TRBD1 might be the D (5 bases). Between the trimmed V and J ends, which lost 4 bases and 2 bases, there was a span of 12 bases. Per the germline V gene, CDR1 is MNHNY and CDR2 is SVGAGI (reference sequence). The CDR3 is 15 amino acids. The CDR3 DNA follows: TGTGCCAGCAGTTTCCCCAGGGAGGGCAATCAGCCCCAGCATTTT. It encodes CASSFPREGNQPQHF.